This T cell receptor (beta chain) was found in a study of cytomegalovirus exposure and HLA in healthy donors. A word on this clone: Its specificity is not known.

Sequencing used immunoSEQ multiplex PCR; TCRdb keeps in-frame clones, though not all of them. The sample holds under 80,000 clones, approximately 93% seen once. Looked up from germline, CDR1 is SGHRS and CDR2 is YFSETQ. CDR3 length: 15 residues. The trim removed 2 bases at V and 2 bases at J, leaving 4 bases unmatched. Findings of the study overall: Confirmation in vitro established that three CMV-associated chains were specific for CMV antigens.

The chain recombines TRBV5-1 with TRBJ2-7; TRBD2 matches at 10 bases. The TCR was taken from a woman aged 18-29 years in good health and CMV-seropositive. Sequencing input: PBMCs. Here the CDR3 DNA reads TGCGCCAGCAGCTTCGGGACTAGCGACACCTACGAGCAGTACTTC. Translating it yields CASSFGTSDTYEQYF.